One sample yielded the 22 T cell receptor beta chains listed below, sequenced in a study of T cell repertoires in cytomegalovirus infection. Using its own MiXCR run on the reads, TCRdb lists one record per CDR3 protein. The table lists 560,000 or so distinct CDR3 sequences, approximately 15% of them singletons. The sample was CD8+ T cells from PBMCs. These receptors came from a human donor in good health (CMV status not recorded). Some clones in this sample may be carry-over from other donors' samples.

The chain has TRBV9 and TRBJ2-7; 10 bases map to TRBD2. From germline, CDR1 is SGDLS and CDR2 YYNGEE. CDR3 length: 16 amino acids. The V and J ends lost 0 bases and 6 bases, in that order; junction bases with no gene match: 9. CDR3 coding DNA: TGTGCCAGCAGCGTAGAGGGTAGCGGGAGGACGCGCGAGCAGTACTTC. This sequence encodes CASSVEGSGRTREQYF.

In its sample, this clonotype was seen many times. V and J are TRBV12-5 and TRBJ1-5; unclear D gene. Trimming pared 1 base from V and 9 bases from J, leaving 7 bases between. Germline CDR1 LGHNT, CDR2 FRNRAP. This CDR3 has 12 residues. DNA of the CDR3: TGTGCTAGTGGTTTGGGGCAAGGGCCCCAGCATTTT. This gives the protein CASGLGQGPQHF.

This clonotype was detected many times. This chain connects TRBV7-2 to TRBJ2-3; 10 bases agree with TRBD2. In germline, CDR1 is SGHTA, CDR2 FQGNSA. The CDR3 extends over 15 amino acids. The junction had 5 bases not matched to a gene; V was cut back by 2 bases and J by 6 bases. CDR3 coding DNA: TGTGCCAGCAGCTTAAGCGCTAGCGGGAGTGATACGCAGTATTTT. It yields the protein CASSLSASGSDTQYF.

The chain uses TRBV27 and TRBJ1-4; 8 nucleotides agree with TRBD1. Per the germline V gene, CDR1 is MNHEY and CDR2 is SMNVEV (reference sequence). The CDR3 consists of 15 residues. The ends lost 6 bases at V and 2 bases at J; junction bases unmatched: 5. CDR3 sequence reads: CASSHRQGTNEKLFF. The CDR3 nucleotides are TGTGCCAGCAGCCACCGACAGGGGACTAATGAAAAACTGTTTTTT.

This clonotype came up a few times. The chain couples TRBV9 to TRBJ2-1, with a possible D match to TRBD1 (6 bases). The germline gives CDR1 SGDLS, CDR2 YYNGEE. V was shortened by 4 bases and J by 9 bases, with 14 bases between the two germline ends. CDR3 size: 13 residues. As DNA, the CDR3 is TGTGCCAGCAGCCCACCGCAGGGGTCTGAGCAGTTCTTC. This codes for CASSPPQGSEQFF. Filled out from reference TRBV9 and TRBJ2-1, the complete variable domain reads DSGVTQTPKHLITATGQRVTLRCSPRSGDLSVYWYQQSLDQGLQFLIQYYNGEERAKGNILERFSAQQFPDLHSELNLSSLELGDSALYFCASSPPQGSEQFFGPGTRLTVL.

The rearrangement uses TRBV24-1 and TRBJ2-1; 14 bases match TRBD2. V gave up 0 bases and J gave up 6 bases; unmatched junction bases: 3. CDR3 length: 17 residues. Germline lookup yields CDR1 KGHDR and CDR2 SFDVKD. The CDR3 DNA is TGTGCCACCAGTGATTTGAAGACTAGCGGGAGGGGCAATGAGCAGTTCTTC. Its translation is CATSDLKTSGRGNEQFF.

There are a few counts of this clonotype. The genes are TRBV28 and TRBJ2-2; D is possibly TRBD2 (5 bases). The CDR3 sequence is 16 residues long. The V end lost 2 bases, the J end lost 1 base, and 11 bases lay between the germline ends. Germline V gene data show CDR1 as MDHEN and CDR2 as SYDVKM. The CDR3 bases are TGTGCCAGCAGTTTACCTGACTACCTGAACACCGGGGAGCTGTTTTTT. Translation gives CASSLPDYLNTGELFF. Drawing the rest from reference TRBV28 and TRBJ2-2, the complete variable domain is DVKVTQSSRYLVKRTGEKVFLECVQDMDHENMFWYRQDPGLGLRLIYFSYDVKMKEKGDIPEGYSVSREKKERFSLILESASTNQTSMYLCASSLPDYLNTGELFFGEGSRLTVL.

This clonotype was found many times. This chain joins TRBV6-6 and TRBJ1-6; 8 nucleotides line up with TRBD1. This CDR3 is built from 15 residues. J was trimmed by 7 bases and V by 5 bases; bases with no gene match: 7. Germline lookup yields CDR1 MNHNY and CDR2 SVGAGI (reference sequence). DNA of the CDR3: TGTGCCAGCAGTCTTCCGGACAGGGACAATTCACCCCTCCACTTT. Protein: CASSLPDRDNSPLHF.

This clonotype was observed many times. The chain joins TRBV7-9 to TRBJ2-3; perhaps TRBD2 as D (5 bases). CDR3 length: 16 amino acids. Germline CDR1 and CDR2: SEHNR and FQNEAQ (reference sequence). V shed 1 base and J shed 4 bases, with 15 bases lying between them. The DNA of the CDR3 is TGTGCCAGCAGCTTAGATCGATCGAGGGCCCCAGATACGCAGTATTTT. This sequence encodes CASSLDRSRAPDTQYF.

This clonotype occurred many times. The junction does not match germline at one end; this may be a read error. The chain uses TRBV7-7 and TRBJ2-2, with TRBD2 identical over 15 bases. The germline CDR1 and CDR2 sequences are SSHAT and FNYEAQ (reference sequence). There are 16 residues in the CDR3. DNA for the CDR3: TGTGCTAGCAGCCTCGGGACTAGCGGGAGGATCGGGGAGCTGTTTTTT. Encoded protein: CASSLGTSGRIGELFF.

The CDR3 region is CSARRRLREGRNEQFF. Here the CDR3 DNA reads TGCAGTGCTAGGAGAAGGTTGCGGGAGGGCAGGAATGAGCAGTTCTTC. The chain links TRBV20-1 to TRBJ2-1; 9 bases are a match to TRBD2. CDR1 is DFQATT, CDR2 SNEGSKA, per germline (reference sequence). V lost 3 bases, J lost 7 bases, and 13 bases stayed unmatched. The CDR3 has 16 residues.

This clonotype turned up a few times. The chain has TRBV12-2 and TRBJ1-1; TRBD1, the table's D call, was not compared with the DNA. TRBV12-2 is given as a pseudogene. The CDR3 is 17 residues long. The CDR3 spells CASRLAEGTGGDTEAFF. The CDR3 DNA reads as TGTGCAAGTCGCTTAGCGGAGGGGACAGGAGGGGACACTGAAGCTTTCTTT.

This clonotype was seen a handful of times. This chain joins TRBV7-9 and TRBJ1-2; D is unclear. In germline, CDR1 is SEHNR, CDR2 FQNEAQ (reference sequence). CDR3 length: 17 residues. Deletions cut 1 base from V and 2 bases from J, with 17 bases between. The CDR3 DNA sequence: TGTGCCAGCAGCTTAGGTCAGAATTATGTCCGCAACTATGGCTACACCTTC. Amino acid sequence: CASSLGQNYVRNYGYTF.

This clonotype was counted ten times or more. V and J are TRBV27 and TRBJ1-5; D remains ambiguous. The germline V gene has CDR1 MNHEY and CDR2 SMNVEV (reference sequence). V was clipped by 3 bases and J by 1 base, with 10 bases between them. This CDR3 comprises 15 residues. The CDR3 DNA reads TGTGCCAGCAGTTTGGGGTGGTCAAGCAATCAGCCCCAGCATTTT. Protein sequence: CASSLGWSSNQPQHF.

This clonotype has at least ten counts. The chain combines TRBV7-8 with TRBJ1-5; D may be TRBD1 (6 bases). The germline V gene encodes CDR1 SGHVS and CDR2 FQNEAQ. CDR3 length: 16 residues. Trimming pared 1 base from V and 4 bases from J, leaving 14 bases between. DNA for the CDR3: TGTGCCAGCAGCTTAGGGTTATACAGGGATAATCAGCCCCAGCATTTT. Encoded protein: CASSLGLYRDNQPQHF. The full variable domain, completed using reference TRBV7-8 and TRBJ1-5, is GAGVSQSPRYKVAKRGQDVALRCDPISGHVSLFWYQQALGQGPEFLTYFQNEAQLDKSGLPSDRFFAERPEGSVSTLKIQRTQQEDSAVYLCASSLGLYRDNQPQHFGDGTRLSIL.

At least ten counts were recorded for this clonotype. The chain recombines TRBV11-1 with TRBJ2-1; D is perhaps TRBD1 (6 bases). The CDR3 length is 16 residues. Between the trimmed V and J ends, which lost 1 base and 0 bases, there was a span of 10 bases. CDR1 is SGHAT and CDR2 is FQDESV in the germline V gene (reference sequence). The CDR3 nucleotides read TGTGCCAGCAGCTTAGAGGGGGTAAGCTCCTACAATGAGCAGTTCTTC. This gives the protein CASSLEGVSSYNEQFF. Full variable domain (rest looked up from reference TRBV11-1 and TRBJ2-1): EAEVAQSPRYKITEKSQAVAFWCDPISGHATLYWYRQILGQGPELLVQFQDESVVDDSQLPKDRFSAERLKGVDSTLKIQPAELGDSAMYLCASSLEGVSSYNEQFFGPGTRLTVL.

The chain joins TRBV15 to TRBJ1-6; a weak D match, TRBD1 (6 bases). The CDR3 length is 16 residues. Trimming cost V 6 bases and J 8 bases, with 20 bases left between them. Per germline, CDR1 LNHNV and CDR2 YYDKDF (reference sequence). CDR3 in amino acids: CATRDKAGEIDSPLHF. The CDR3 DNA sequence: TGTGCCACCAGAGATAAGGCAGGGGAGATCGATTCACCCCTCCACTTT.

The rearrangement joins TRBV20-1 to TRBJ1-1, with unresolved D. This CDR3 is built from 14 residues. V was shortened by 6 bases and J by 1 base, with 15 bases between the two germline ends. CDR1 DFQATT and CDR2 SNEGSKA come from the germline V gene (reference sequence). The CDR3 reads CSAPGEASNTEAFF. The CDR3 DNA reads TGCAGTGCCCCCGGGGAGGCTTCGAACACTGAAGCTTTCTTT.

V gene TRBV5-8 combines with J gene TRBJ1-1; TRBD1 might be the D (5 bases). Germline CDR1 and CDR2: SGHTS and YDEGEE. The CDR3 sequence is 16 residues long. V shed 1 base and J shed 3 bases, with 16 bases lying between them. CDR3 region: CASSLWGRSEYTEAFF. DNA for the CDR3: TGTGCCAGCAGCTTGTGGGGGAGGAGTGAATACACTGAAGCTTTCTTT.

This clonotype turned up a few times. The CDR3 DNA sequence: TGTGCCAGCAGTCCGGGCCGAGGGGAAGATACGCAGTATTTT. It codes for CASSPGRGEDTQYF. J is TRBJ2-3 and V is TRBV6-1, with D possibly called TRBD1 or TRBD2 (5 bases each). V dropped 5 bases and J dropped 5 bases, with 14 bases sitting between them. CDR3 length: 14 residues. The germline gives CDR1 MNHNS, CDR2 SASEGT.

This clonotype was seen a handful of times. The chain combines TRBV4-1 with TRBJ1-2; D might be TRBD1 (5 bases). Germline values: CDR1 MGHRA, CDR2 YSYEKL. The CDR3 loop spans 15 amino acids. V lost 0 bases and J lost 9, with 17 bases in between. This CDR3 is CASSQDLKGSMRYTF. The DNA for the CDR3 is TGCGCCAGCAGCCAAGATCTAAAGGGGTCTATGCGCTACACCTTC.

Ten or more counts support this clonotype. The rearrangement joins TRBV7-2 to TRBJ2-2, with 10 bases lining up with TRBD1. With V trimmed by 4 bases and J by 7 bases, 6 bases remained unmatched. CDR1 and CDR2 (germline): SGHTA, FQGNSA. The CDR3 has 15 amino acids. The CDR3 nucleotides read TGTGCCAGCAGCTCCTGGACAGGGGGAGGCGGGGAGCTGTTTTTT. Translation: CASSSWTGGGGELFF. Using reference TRBV7-2 and TRBJ2-2 for the parts outside the CDR3, the full variable domain is GAGVSQSPSNKVTEKGKDVELRCDPISGHTALYWYRQSLGQGLEFLIYFQGNSAPDKSGLPSDRFSAERTGGSVSTLTIQRTQQEDSAVYLCASSSWTGGGGELFFGEGSRLTVL.